One sample yielded the 8 T cell receptor beta chains listed below, sequenced in a study of graft-versus-host responses after intestinal transplantation. Measured with immunoSEQ multiplex PCR; TCRdb has only the in-frame clones, and not every one. Here the sample spans tens of thousands of clones, about 90% being singletons. This material consisted of PBMCs, taken almost 320 days after intestinal transplant. These TCRs come from a human patient who received an intestinal transplant, so some T cells may come from the graft donor.

This sequence joins TRBV15 and TRBJ2-1; D gene uncertain. The CDR3 sequence is 15 residues long. Germline values: CDR1 LNHNV, CDR2 YYDKDF (reference sequence). Trimming shortened V by 0 bases and J by 0 bases, and 6 bases separated the two germline ends. This CDR3 is CATSREVSSYNEQFF. The CDR3, as DNA: TGTGCCACCAGCAGAGAGGTCAGCTCCTACAATGAGCAGTTCTTC.

The chain joins TRBV5-1 to TRBJ1-3; D is unclear. The CDR3 totals 17 residues. V lost 0 bases and J 3 bases, leaving 16 bases between the germline ends. Germline CDR1 is SGHRS and CDR2 is YFSETQ. The CDR3 DNA follows: TGCGCCAGCAGCTTGGTCCCGAGAGGAGGCTATGGAAACACCATATATTTT. This gives the protein CASSLVPRGGYGNTIYF.

This clone was detected only a few times. V usage is TRBV5-1 and J usage is TRBJ1-1, with D maybe TRBD1 (6 bases). V was trimmed by 3 bases and J by 1 base, leaving 7 bases between them. Per the germline V gene, CDR1 is SGHRS and CDR2 is YFSETQ. This CDR3 has 13 residues. The CDR3 here is CASSSGANTEAFF. The DNA of the CDR3 is TGCGCCAGCAGCTCAGGGGCGAACACTGAAGCTTTCTTT.

The V gene is TRBV6-5, the J gene TRBJ1-4, with 8 bases matching TRBD1. There are 14 residues in the CDR3. Germline CDR1 is MNHEY and CDR2 is SVGAGI. Trimming cost V 2 bases and J 5 bases; bases outside gene matches: 1. CDR3 region: CASSYAGGNEKLFF. The CDR3 nucleotides read TGTGCCAGCAGTTACGCAGGGGGCAATGAAAAACTGTTTTTT.

V is TRBV5-1 and J is TRBJ1-2, with 10 bases fitting TRBD1. The CDR3 runs 14 residues. V lost 3 bases to trimming and J lost 4 bases; unmatched junction nucleotides: 3. CDR1 is SGHRS and CDR2 is YFSETQ in the germline V gene. CDR3 sequence reads: CASSWGTGAYGYTF. CDR3 DNA: TGCGCCAGCAGCTGGGGGACAGGGGCCTATGGCTACACCTTC. Together with reference TRBV5-1 and TRBJ1-2, the CDR3 gives the full variable domain: KAGVTQTPRYLIKTRGQQVTLSCSPISGHRSVSWYQQTPGQGLQFLFEYFSETQRNKGNFPGRFSGRQFSNSRSEMNVSTLELGDSALYLCASSWGTGAYGYTFGSGTRLTVV.

This clone was detected once. This chain connects TRBV7-9 to TRBJ1-1, with D perhaps matching TRBD1 (6 bases). The ends were cut back, 0 bases at V and 6 bases at J, with 8 bases in the middle. The CDR3 loop spans 13 amino acids. CDR1 is SEHNR, CDR2 FQNEAQ, per germline (reference sequence). Written as DNA, the CDR3 is TGTGCCAGCAGCTTAGCGAACAGGGCTGAAGCTTTCTTT. Its translation is CASSLANRAEAFF. The whole variable domain, remainder taken from reference TRBV7-9 and TRBJ1-1, is DTGVSQNPRHKITKRGQNVTFRCDPISEHNRLYWYRQTLGQGPEFLTYFQNEAQLEKSRLLSDRFSAERPKGSFSTLEIQRTEQGDSAMYLCASSLANRAEAFFGQGTRLTVV.

The rearrangement uses TRBV28 and TRBJ2-3; D gene ambiguous. The CDR3 extends over 15 amino acids. Germline-derived CDR1 and CDR2 are MDHEN and SYDVKM. V was trimmed by 6 bases and J by 1 base, leaving 14 bases between them. CDR3 sequence reads: CASRLLWTGTDTQYF. The CDR3 DNA follows: TGTGCCAGCAGGCTTCTCTGGACGGGCACAGATACGCAGTATTTT.

The V gene is TRBV29-1, the J gene TRBJ2-7; D possibly corresponds to TRBD1 (5 bases). Germline V gene sequence: CDR1 SQVTM, CDR2 ANQGSEA. The CDR3 totals 13 residues. V was pared by 2 bases and J by 2 bases, with 10 bases between. CDR3 region: CSVELQDPYEQYF. In DNA, the CDR3 is TGCAGCGTTGAATTACAGGACCCCTACGAGCAGTACTTC.